The 4 T cell receptor beta chains given below trace back to one sample, sequenced in a study of cytotoxic CD8 clonotypes in ibrutinib-treated CLL (dated by TCRdb to the early 2020s). In the paper's terms, the time point label means: progressive disease on ibrutinib. Libraries came from the immunoSEQ multiplex PCR assay. TCRdb limited this immuneACCESS table to in-frame rearrangements with V and J called. A share of clones is missing; checked studies link under half to unresolved V genes, and the rest is unexplained. In all, the sample holds around 150,000 clones, and over 75% of those were seen once. More than 2.5% of the sample goes to the ten largest clones. Sequenced material: PBMCs, taken at disease progression, from a patient treated with ibrutinib. The receptors originated from a human donor with chronic lymphocytic leukemia.

This chain connects TRBV27 to TRBJ1-5; no definite D call. Trimming removed 4 bases at V and 1 base at J, with 8 bases between. This CDR3 region has 14 residues. Germline V gene sequence: CDR1 MNHEY, CDR2 SMNVEV (reference sequence). The CDR3 loop reads CASSSFPSNQPQHF. For the CDR3, the DNA is TGTGCCAGCAGTTCCTTTCCCAGCAATCAGCCCCAGCATTTT.

The V call is TRBV10-1, the J call TRBJ2-7; 9 bases fit TRBD1. From germline, CDR1 is WNHNN and CDR2 SYGVQD (reference sequence). Trimming removed 5 bases from V and 11 bases from J; junction bases left unmatched: 10. The CDR3 runs to 13 residues. CDR3 region: CASSRDPGQGKYF. CDR3 nucleotides: TGCGCCAGCAGTCGAGACCCGGGACAGGGAAAGTACTTC.

The chain joins TRBV18 to TRBJ1-3, with 8 positions matching TRBD1. CDR1 KGHSH and CDR2 LQKENI come from the germline V gene. The CDR3 consists of 19 residues. The junction had 12 bases not matched to a gene; V was cut back by 1 base and J by 1 base. This CDR3 reads CASSPQRSNRGKSGNTIYF. The CDR3, as DNA: TGTGCCAGCTCACCACAAAGGTCAAACAGGGGGAAATCTGGAAACACCATATATTTT.

The chain has TRBV9 and TRBJ2-2; D remains ambiguous. The germline gives CDR1 SGDLS, CDR2 YYNGEE. The CDR3 contains 15 residues. With 0 bases removed from V and 2 bases from J, the gap between germline ends came to 8 bases. In DNA, the CDR3 is TGTGCCAGCAGCGTAGTTGACACCAACACCGGGGAGCTGTTTTTT. This codes for CASSVVDTNTGELFF.